Following are 13 T cell receptor beta chains from one sample sequenced in a study of cytomegalovirus exposure and HLA in healthy donors. Assay used: immunoSEQ multiplex PCR; TCRdb lists only in-frame clones, some missing. The sample carries 71,000 or so clones, about 95% recorded once. The sample taken for sequencing was PBMCs. These receptors were obtained from a woman aged 18 to 35 in good health and CMV-seronegative.

V gene TRBV6-5 combines with J gene TRBJ2-1, with TRBD2 matching 7 bases. This CDR3 is 12 amino acids long. Trimming took 5 bases from V and 7 from J; bases not matched to a gene: 2. CDR1 MNHEY and CDR2 SVGAGI come from the germline V gene. The chain's CDR3 is CASSMGGNEQFF. DNA of the CDR3: TGTGCCAGCAGTATGGGGGGGAATGAGCAGTTCTTC.

This chain joins TRBV6-6 and TRBJ2-1; D is possibly TRBD2 (5 bases). Trimming stripped 4 bases from V and 6 bases from J, with 13 bases between. This CDR3 region has 14 residues. Germline V lookup: CDR1 MNHNY, CDR2 SVGAGI (reference sequence). The CDR3 is CASSFMPSSNEQFF. The CDR3 DNA reads as TGTGCCAGCAGTTTCATGCCTAGCAGCAATGAGCAGTTCTTC.

This chain uses TRBV4-3 with TRBJ2-1, with 7 bases matching TRBD2. The CDR3 has 15 amino acids. Germline V CDR1 and CDR2: LGHNA, YSLEER. The V gene end was trimmed by 0 bases and the J gene end by 3 bases; junction bases not matched to a gene: 2. The chain's CDR3 is CASSQEGLGYNEQFF. The CDR3 DNA reads as TGCGCCAGCAGCCAAGAAGGACTAGGCTACAATGAGCAGTTCTTC.

The chain carries TRBV18 and TRBJ1-1, with D unclear. The V end lost 2 bases, the J end lost 5 bases, and 6 bases lay between the germline ends. The CDR3 length is 12 residues. CDR1 is KGHSH and CDR2 is LQKENI in the germline V gene. The CDR3 DNA sequence: TGTGCCAGCTCACCAAGGCGGACTGAAGCTTTCTTT. Residues: CASSPRRTEAFF.

This sequence joins TRBV29-1 and TRBJ2-1; TRBD2 matches at 8 bases. V lost 8 bases and J lost 7; bases outside the gene matches: 10. CDR1 and CDR2 from the germline V gene are SQVTM and ANQGSEA. The CDR3 spans 13 residues. CDR3 in DNA: TGCAGCACCCCGGGGGGGCCTGGAAATGAGCAGTTCTTC. It yields the protein CSTPGGPGNEQFF.

The gene calls are TRBV29-1 and TRBJ1-2; TRBD1 matches at 7 bases. V gave up 5 bases and J gave up 4 bases; unmatched junction bases: 4. In germline, CDR1 is SQVTM, CDR2 ANQGSEA. The CDR3 is 12 residues long. The CDR3: CSVSGQTYGYTF. The CDR3 DNA sequence: TGCAGCGTTTCGGGACAGACCTATGGCTACACCTTC. Using reference TRBV29-1 and TRBJ1-2 for the parts outside the CDR3, the full variable domain is SAVISQKPSRDICQRGTSLTIQCQVDSQVTMMFWYRQQPGQSLTLIATANQGSEATYESGFVIDKFPISRPNLTFSTLTVSNMSPEDSSIYLCSVSGQTYGYTFGSGTRLTVV.

The genes are TRBV15 and TRBJ2-1, with a possible D match to TRBD2 (7 bases). The germline V gene has CDR1 LNHNV and CDR2 YYDKDF (reference sequence). Trimming removed 0 bases at V and 7 bases at J, with 16 bases between. The CDR3 runs 16 residues. CDR3 loop: CATSRDPGGLGNEQFF. The CDR3 coding sequence is TGTGCCACCAGCAGAGATCCCGGGGGGCTGGGGAATGAGCAGTTCTTC.

The CDR3 DNA sequence: TGTGCCAGCAGCCTAGGACAGGGGGCTGGCTACACCTTC. Protein: CASSLGQGAGYTF. This chain joins TRBV7-9 and TRBJ1-2; 11 bases fit TRBD1. The CDR3 sequence is 13 residues long. Germline CDR1 reads SEHNR; CDR2 reads FQNEAQ (reference sequence). The trim removed 5 bases at V and 7 bases at J, leaving 3 bases unmatched.

The chain uses TRBV14 and TRBJ2-5; 7 bases align to TRBD1. Per the germline V gene, CDR1 is SGHDN and CDR2 is FVKESK. V lost 1 base to trimming and J lost 0 bases; unmatched junction nucleotides: 14. This CDR3 contains 19 residues. The DNA for the CDR3 is TGTGCCAGCAGCCAAGTTCCTATCTTGGGACAGATGTACCAAGAGACCCAGTACTTC. It encodes CASSQVPILGQMYQETQYF.

CDR3 nucleotide sequence: TGTGCCAGCAGTCCCACTAGCTCTGGGGCCAACGTCCTGACTTTC. This encodes CASSPTSSGANVLTF. This sequence joins TRBV28 and TRBJ2-6; D might be TRBD2 (5 bases). The CDR3 extends over 15 amino acids. V gave up 5 bases and J gave up 0 bases, with 8 bases separating them. Per the germline V gene, CDR1 is MDHEN and CDR2 is SYDVKM. Complete variable domain (other parts from reference TRBV28 and TRBJ2-6): DVKVTQSSRYLVKRTGEKVFLECVQDMDHENMFWYRQDPGLGLRLIYFSYDVKMKEKGDIPEGYSVSREKKERFSLILESASTNQTSMYLCASSPTSSGANVLTFGAGSRLTVL.

The chain recombines TRBV27 with TRBJ2-1, with 8 bases fitting TRBD2. V gave up 4 bases and J gave up 1 base; unmatched junction bases: 3. CDR1 MNHEY and CDR2 SMNVEV come from the germline V gene (reference sequence). The CDR3 totals 15 residues. This chain's CDR3 is CASSSAGESYNEQFF. For the CDR3, the DNA is TGTGCCAGCAGTTCAGCGGGAGAGTCCTACAATGAGCAGTTCTTC.

The V call is TRBV7-2, the J call TRBJ2-2; 8 bases map to TRBD2. This CDR3 is 15 amino acids long. Germline V CDR1 and CDR2: SGHTA, FQGNSA. J lost 7 bases, V lost 5 bases, and 9 bases had no gene match. The CDR3 region has the DNA TGTGCCAGCAGCACCCCGGGGGGGGGCCTCGGGGAGCTGTTTTTT. This sequence encodes CASSTPGGGLGELFF. The complete variable domain, with remaining parts taken from reference TRBV7-2 and TRBJ2-2, reads GAGVSQSPSNKVTEKGKDVELRCDPISGHTALYWYRQSLGQGLEFLIYFQGNSAPDKSGLPSDRFSAERTGGSVSTLTIQRTQQEDSAVYLCASSTPGGGLGELFFGEGSRLTVL.

This chain connects TRBV29-1 to TRBJ1-2; the D gene is possibly TRBD1 (5 bases). The V and J ends lost 2 bases and 5 bases respectively, with 12 bases between them. Germline CDR1 reads SQVTM; CDR2 reads ANQGSEA. The CDR3 spans 13 residues. CDR3: CSVERREDYGYTF. CDR3 nucleotides: TGCAGCGTTGAACGCAGGGAGGATTATGGCTACACCTTC. The entire variable domain, with the rest obtained from reference TRBV29-1 and TRBJ1-2, is as follows: SAVISQKPSRDICQRGTSLTIQCQVDSQVTMMFWYRQQPGQSLTLIATANQGSEATYESGFVIDKFPISRPNLTFSTLTVSNMSPEDSSIYLCSVERREDYGYTFGSGTRLTVV.